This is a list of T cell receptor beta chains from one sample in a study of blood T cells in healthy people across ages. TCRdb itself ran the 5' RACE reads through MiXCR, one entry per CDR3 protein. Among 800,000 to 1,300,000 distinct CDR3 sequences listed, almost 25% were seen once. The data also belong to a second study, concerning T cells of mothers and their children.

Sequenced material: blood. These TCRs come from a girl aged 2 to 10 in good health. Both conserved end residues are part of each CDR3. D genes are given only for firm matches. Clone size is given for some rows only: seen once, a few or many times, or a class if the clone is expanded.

cdr3_aa: CASSLLRQETQYF
cdr3_nt: TGTGCCAGCAGCCTACTACGGCAAGAGACCCAGTACTTC
d_call: NA
clone_size: many
j_call: TRBJ2-5
v_call: TRBV12-3/TRBV12-4

cdr3_aa: CSVVGTGEYYEQYF
cdr3_nt: TGCAGCGTTGTCGGGACAGGGGAGTATTACGAGCAGTACTTC
d_call: TRBD1
clone_size: few
j_call: TRBJ2-7
v_call: TRBV29-1

cdr3_aa: CASTIRTGSTADTQYF
cdr3_nt: TGTGCCAGTACTATAAGGACAGGGTCGACCGCAGATACGCAGTATTTT
d_call: TRBD1
clone_size: NA
j_call: TRBJ2-3
v_call: TRBV7-9

cdr3_aa: CASLPPGQGINEQYF
cdr3_nt: TGTGCCAGCCTTCCCCCGGGACAGGGCATCAACGAGCAGTACTTC
d_call: TRBD1
clone_size: NA
j_call: TRBJ2-7
v_call: TRBV7-2

cdr3_aa: CASSLWQGDTEAFF
cdr3_nt: TGTGCCAGCAGTTTATGGCAGGGGGACACCGAAGCTTTCTTT
d_call: TRBD1
clone_size: few
j_call: TRBJ1-1
v_call: TRBV12-3/TRBV12-4

cdr3_aa: CASSLARNSGEQFF
cdr3_nt: TGTGCCAGCAGCTTAGCTAGGAATTCAGGGGAGCAGTTCTTC
d_call: NA
clone_size: NA
j_call: TRBJ2-1
v_call: TRBV7-2

cdr3_aa: CSAVAGEETQYF
cdr3_nt: TGCAGTGCTGTAGCGGGAGAGGAGACCCAGTACTTC
d_call: TRBD2
clone_size: NA
j_call: TRBJ2-5
v_call: TRBV20-1

cdr3_aa: CASSLGGFDYGYTF
cdr3_nt: TGTGCCAGCTCCCTGGGAGGATTTGACTATGGCTACACCTTC
d_call: NA
clone_size: NA
j_call: TRBJ1-2
v_call: TRBV2

cdr3_aa: CASSLGLAGGPNEQFF
cdr3_nt: TGCGCCAGCAGCTTGGGACTAGCGGGAGGACCAAATGAGCAGTTCTTC
d_call: TRBD2
clone_size: few
j_call: TRBJ2-1
v_call: TRBV5-1

cdr3_aa: CASSPRGGRGENIQYF
cdr3_nt: TGTGCCAGCAGCCCCCGGGGGGGGCGCGGGGAAAACATTCAGTACTTC
d_call: TRBD2
clone_size: NA
j_call: TRBJ2-4
v_call: TRBV7-2

cdr3_aa: CASSQSRSSADTQYF
cdr3_nt: TGTGCCAGCAGTCAATCACGGTCAAGCGCAGATACGCAGTACTTT
d_call: NA
clone_size: NA
j_call: TRBJ2-3
v_call: TRBV6-4

cdr3_aa: CASSLAGPSLQETQYF
cdr3_nt: TGTGCCAGCAGCTTAGCGGGGCCTAGCCTCCAAGAGACCCAGTACTTC
d_call: NA
clone_size: NA
j_call: TRBJ2-5
v_call: TRBV7-9

cdr3_aa: CASRRLYNEQFF
cdr3_nt: TGTGCCAGCAGACGACTGTACAATGAGCAGTTCTTC
d_call: NA
clone_size: NA
j_call: TRBJ2-1
v_call: TRBV6-2/TRBV6-3

cdr3_aa: CAISESGTTSPGFF
cdr3_nt: TGTGCCATCAGTGAGTCGGGAACGACATCCCCAGGCTTCTTC
d_call: NA
clone_size: NA
j_call: TRBJ2-5
v_call: TRBV10-3

cdr3_aa: CATSDLDRGSHEQFF
cdr3_nt: TGTGCCACCAGTGATTTAGATAGGGGGAGCCATGAGCAGTTCTTC
d_call: NA
clone_size: NA
j_call: TRBJ2-1
v_call: TRBV24-1

cdr3_aa: CASSQVGGPNEKLFF
cdr3_nt: TGTGCCAGCAGCCAAGTCGGAGGTCCCAATGAAAAACTGTTTTTT
d_call: NA
clone_size: many
j_call: TRBJ1-4
v_call: TRBV4-2

cdr3_aa: CASSPLSSSDTQYF
cdr3_nt: TGCGCCAGCAGCCCCTTAAGCTCCTCAGATACGCAGTATTTT
d_call: NA
clone_size: few
j_call: TRBJ2-3
v_call: TRBV4-3

cdr3_aa: CASSLAAPGYEQYF
cdr3_nt: TGCGCCAGCAGCTTGGCCGCGCCTGGGTACGAGCAGTACTTC
d_call: NA
clone_size: NA
j_call: TRBJ2-7
v_call: TRBV5-1

cdr3_aa: CASPGGRRGADEQYF
cdr3_nt: TGTGCCAGCCCAGGGGGGAGAAGGGGAGCGGACGAGCAGTACTTC
d_call: NA
clone_size: once
j_call: TRBJ2-7
v_call: TRBV11-1

cdr3_aa: CASSSTGTSGNTIYF
cdr3_nt: TGTGCCAGCAGCTCGACAGGGACCTCTGGAAACACCATATATTTT
d_call: TRBD1
clone_size: few
j_call: TRBJ1-3
v_call: TRBV7-9

cdr3_aa: CASAVGGGIYNEQFF
cdr3_nt: TGTGCCAGCGCGGTGGGCGGGGGGATCTACAATGAGCAGTTCTTC
d_call: TRBD2
clone_size: few
j_call: TRBJ2-1
v_call: TRBV5-6

cdr3_aa: CSTVGFPVAFF
cdr3_nt: TGCAGCACAGTGGGTTTCCCTGTAGCTTTCTTT
d_call: NA
clone_size: NA
j_call: TRBJ1-1
v_call: TRBV29-1

cdr3_aa: CASSEAVSGGYNEQFF
cdr3_nt: TGTGCCAGCAGTGAAGCTGTCAGCGGGGGATACAATGAGCAGTTCTTC
d_call: TRBD2
clone_size: NA
j_call: TRBJ2-1
v_call: TRBV2

cdr3_aa: CASSPIVAGGYEQYF
cdr3_nt: TGCGCCAGTTCCCCCATCGTAGCGGGAGGGTACGAGCAGTACTTC
d_call: TRBD2
clone_size: NA
j_call: TRBJ2-7
v_call: TRBV10-2

cdr3_aa: CASSDLSSHEQFF
cdr3_nt: TGCGCCAGCAGTGACTTGTCCTCCCATGAGCAGTTCTTC
d_call: NA
clone_size: NA
j_call: TRBJ2-1
v_call: TRBV10-2

cdr3_aa: CASSLVDLTEAFF
cdr3_nt: TGCGCCAGCAGCTTGGTGGACCTCACTGAAGCTTTCTTT
d_call: NA
clone_size: NA
j_call: TRBJ1-1
v_call: TRBV5-1

cdr3_aa: CASSPETSAHEQFF
cdr3_nt: TGTGCCAGCAGCCCCGAGACTAGCGCCCATGAGCAGTTCTTC
d_call: TRBD2
clone_size: few
j_call: TRBJ2-1
v_call: TRBV6-1

cdr3_aa: CSARLGQGASYEQYF
cdr3_nt: TGCAGCGCCCGATTGGGGCAGGGGGCTTCCTACGAGCAGTACTTC
d_call: TRBD1
clone_size: few
j_call: TRBJ2-7
v_call: TRBV29-1

cdr3_aa: CASSLGGAYQETQYF
cdr3_nt: TGTGCCAGCAGCTTAGGCGGGGCGTACCAAGAGACCCAGTACTTC
d_call: NA
clone_size: NA
j_call: TRBJ2-5
v_call: TRBV7-3

cdr3_aa: CAGSEFRGGNGYTF
cdr3_nt: TGTGCCGGCAGTGAATTCCGGGGAGGTAATGGCTACACCTTC
d_call: NA
clone_size: NA
j_call: TRBJ1-2
v_call: TRBV2

cdr3_aa: CATLKALMGYGYTF
cdr3_nt: TGTGCCACCCTAAAGGCACTGATGGGCTATGGCTACACCTTC
d_call: NA
clone_size: few
j_call: TRBJ1-2
v_call: TRBV12-3/TRBV12-4

cdr3_aa: CASRDPRYNEQFF
cdr3_nt: TGCGCCAGCAGGGATCCCCGCTACAATGAGCAGTTCTTC
d_call: NA
clone_size: NA
j_call: TRBJ2-1
v_call: TRBV4-1

cdr3_aa: CSVHPEGDYGYTF
cdr3_nt: TGCAGCGTCCACCCTGAGGGGGACTATGGCTACACCTTC
d_call: NA
clone_size: NA
j_call: TRBJ1-2
v_call: TRBV29-1

cdr3_aa: CSARDTEQETQYF
cdr3_nt: TGCAGTGCTAGAGACACTGAGCAAGAGACCCAGTACTTC
d_call: NA
clone_size: few
j_call: TRBJ2-5
v_call: TRBV20-1

cdr3_aa: CASSLYILEQFF
cdr3_nt: TGTGCCAGCAGCTTATATATACTCGAGCAGTTCTTC
d_call: NA
clone_size: few
j_call: TRBJ2-1
v_call: TRBV11-2

cdr3_aa: CASSQEVKGASNEQFF
cdr3_nt: TGTGCCAGCAGCCAAGAGGTTAAGGGGGCGTCCAATGAGCAGTTCTTC
d_call: TRBD1
clone_size: NA
j_call: TRBJ2-1
v_call: TRBV4-2

cdr3_aa: CASSSTDRVQNEQFF
cdr3_nt: TGTGCCAGCAGTTCCACGGACAGGGTTCAAAATGAGCAGTTCTTC
d_call: TRBD1
clone_size: once
j_call: TRBJ2-1
v_call: TRBV6-5

cdr3_aa: CASSRLLGGGELQETQYF
cdr3_nt: TGTGCCAGCAGCCGGCTACTTGGTGGGGGCGAACTACAAGAGACCCAGTACTTC
d_call: NA
clone_size: NA
j_call: TRBJ2-5
v_call: TRBV3-1

cdr3_aa: CASSLEFAGLETQYF
cdr3_nt: TGTGCCAGCAGCTTAGAGTTCGCGGGACTGGAGACCCAGTACTTC
d_call: NA
clone_size: few
j_call: TRBJ2-5
v_call: TRBV7-9